Sequencing of this T cell receptor (beta chain) was carried out in a study of glioma-infiltrating T cells (TCRdb year 2016). About the investigation overall: Glioma tissue, non-neoplastic brain tissue and matched peripheral blood mononuclear cells were used as sources from which TCR alpha- and beta-chain repertoires were sequenced. Each tissue-infiltrating repertoire was compared with the same patient's peripheral blood repertoire to measure divergence between tissue and blood T-cell populations. Three low-grade glioma patients, under ten primary glioblastoma patients and three non-glioma patients contributing non-neoplastic brain tissue were included in the paired cohort. The full study reports these points: The group comparisons were based on small numbers of patients: three non-neoplastic, three low-grade glioma and fewer than ten glioblastoma patients. VJ-independent divergence between tissue and blood was lower than expected in non-neoplastic patients but higher than expected in all gliomas, particularly low-grade gliomas. Very few CDR3 sequences were shared between tissue and blood, attributed to high CDR3 diversity and limited sampling.

Taken from the germline V gene, the CDR1 and CDR2 loops are KGHSH and LQKENI. Reading from cysteine to phenylalanine, the CDR3 counts 14 amino acids. Of the read, only the CDR3 DNA is kept; its 42 bases are in frame from base 1. In regard to this clonotype: Its antigen is unknown. A single base separates this from a much larger clone, so it may be a read error.

The iRepertoire nested amplicon-rescue multiplex PCR (arm-PCR) platform was used to amplify TCR alpha and beta CDR3 regions from RNA. One-step reverse transcription and amplification used about 100-400 ng of tissue mRNA or PBMC total RNA as input. Following bead purification, Illumina adapters were added by a secondary multiplex PCR, and the libraries were gel-purified between 200 and 400 bp. Libraries carried internal 6-nucleotide barcodes used for demultiplexing. Libraries were sequenced on an Illumina MiSeq with 2x220 or 2x250 nucleotide paired-end reads. Per the source publication's procedure: Paired reads were merged using FLASH 1.2.11 and were aligned to the GRCh37 human genome using BWA-MEM, after which TRA and TRB reads were extracted. V and J assignment used an IMGT-derived reference of cassette sequences and CDR3 motifs that included pseudogenes. Three-frame translation of reads was performed, and productive CDR3s were defined as those with a C...FGXG motif and no stop codons. Unique combinations of V-J cassette pair and CDR3 amino acid sequence were defined as clonotypes. Filtering of reads was based on Hamming distance, with the threshold set by the sequence error rate of each sample in mapped regions. Clones were called with MiXCR by TCRdb after fastp trimmed the public reads at Q25, and only in-frame beta chains were retained. Each CDR3 protein gets just one entry, which takes the most common genes and DNA from the rows behind it. TCRdb's processing, not the study's, gives the V and J calls here. For this sample there are about 89,000 distinct CDR3 sequences; about a quarter appear just once. Around 7% of the sample belongs to the ten largest clones.

The sequence was collected from a human donor with low-grade glioma or glioblastoma, undergoing nonglioma brain surgery, or in good health (not recorded which). The V and J genes are TRBV18 and TRBJ2-7; the D gene lacks a confident call. Specimen: glioma tissue, nonneoplastic brain tissue, or PBMCs (not recorded which). The CDR3 region: CDSSPKHGSYEQYF. The nucleotide sequence reads as follows: TGTGACAGCTCACCGAAACATGGTAGCTACGAGCAGTACTTC.